These 18 T cell receptor beta chains came from one sample sequenced in a study of tumor and adjacent non-tumor tissue in lung cancer. The template was RNA from unsorted bulk tissue. More than 3 cm separated this lung sample from the edge of the tumor. Three rounds of nested PCR, following a modified ARM-PCR protocol, produced the TCRbeta library. TCRdb reanalysed the multiplex PCR reads using MiXCR and keeps one entry per CDR3 protein. This table has over 100,000 distinct CDR3 sequences, 60% to 65% appearing once. The sample was distant non-tumor lung tissue. All receptors come from a man in his 60s with non-small cell lung cancer.

The rearrangement joins TRBV6-5 to TRBJ1-4; D remains unclear. Per the germline V gene, CDR1 is MNHEY and CDR2 is SVGAGI. The CDR3 is made up of 14 amino acids. CDR3 nucleotides: TGTGTCAGTAGGTCTGGAGGGCTTAATGAAAAACTGTTTTTT. It yields the protein CVSRSGGLNEKLFF.

In the case of this clonotype: At one boundary the junction diverges from the germline segment, which might be a read error. V and J are TRBV4-3 and TRBJ2-5, with 10 bases fitting TRBD2. CDR1 and CDR2 from the germline V gene are LGHNA and YSLEER. The CDR3 spans 16 residues. The CDR3 is CTSSQDGSGRAEIQYF. The CDR3 bases are TGCACCAGCAGCCAAGATGGGAGCGGGAGGGCAGAGATCCAGTACTTC.

With respect to this clonotype: This may arise from a read error, as a much more abundant clone is one base away. The J gene is TRBJ1-2, the V gene TRBV6-2 or TRBV6-3; the match to TRBD1 covers 7 bases. The trim removed 5 bases at V and 7 bases at J, leaving 10 bases unmatched. The CDR3 contains 14 residues. Germline V CDR1 and CDR2: MNHEY, SVGEGT. CDR3: CASSLRNRGRGYTF. The CDR3 nucleotides read TGTGCCAGCAGTCTCCGGAACAGGGGTCGTGGCTACACCTTC.

V gene TRBV12-3 or TRBV12-4 combines with J gene TRBJ2-1; 15 bases are a match to TRBD2. The CDR3 covers 15 residues. The ends lost 8 bases at V and 9 bases at J; junction bases unmatched: 8. The CDR3 sequence is CASGWGLAGGGEQFF. The CDR3 nucleotides read TGTGCCAGCGGCTGGGGACTAGCGGGAGGAGGTGAGCAGTTCTTC.

The rearrangement joins TRBV4-1 to TRBJ1-5, with D possibly matching TRBD1 (5 bases). The CDR3 totals 15 residues. Germline-derived CDR1 and CDR2 are MGHRA and YSYEKL. The V end was cut by 1 base, the J end by 5 bases, with 12 bases between. The CDR3 DNA sequence: TGCGCCAGCAGCCAAGTGGCTGGGGGGGATCAGCCCCAGCATTTT. Amino acid sequence: CASSQVAGGDQPQHF.

This clonotype was recorded many times. The chain joins TRBV6-5 to TRBJ2-7; no clear D gene. Trimming shortened V by 6 bases and J by 3 bases, and 9 bases separated the two germline ends. The CDR3 is 12 amino acids. The germline CDR1 and CDR2 sequences are MNHEY and SVGAGI. As DNA, the CDR3 is TGTGCCAGCAGCTCGGACGGCTACGAGCAGTACTTC. This encodes CASSSDGYEQYF.

This clonotype was observed once. At one of its ends the junction is not consistent with the germline gene, which may arise from a read error. The genes are TRBV6-2 or TRBV6-3 and TRBJ2-1; D might be TRBD1 (6 bases). Germline values: CDR1 MNHEY, CDR2 SVGEGT. This CDR3 has 15 residues. The CDR3 DNA is TGTGTCAGCAGTTACAGAGGGATGGGGGCGAATGAGCAGTTCTTT. Translated: CVSSYRGMGANEQFF.

This clonotype was counted a few times. The V call is TRBV29-1, the J call TRBJ2-7, with 10 bases matching TRBD1. Germline loops: CDR1 SQVTM, CDR2 ANQGSEA. This CDR3 spans 14 amino acids. J lost 7 bases, V lost 4 bases, and 10 bases had no gene match. The CDR3 region has the DNA TGCAGCGTTGTCAGGGGGACAGGGGCCTTGGAGCAGTACTTC. It encodes CSVVRGTGALEQYF.

As for this clonotype: One end of the junction is discordant with germline, which a read error may explain. V is TRBV6-1 and J is TRBJ2-5; D may be TRBD2 (6 bases). This CDR3 is 16 amino acids long. Germline loops: CDR1 MNHNS, CDR2 SASEGT. The CDR3, as DNA: TGTGCAAGCAGTGCTGGGGTTTTTCGGGACTTCGAGACCCATTACTTC. This gives the protein CASSAGVFRDFETHYF.

This clonotype was counted a single time. Just one base apart from a much larger clone, this may be a read error. The chain recombines TRBV27 with TRBJ2-3, with D perhaps TRBD2 (5 bases). The germline V gene has CDR1 MNHEY and CDR2 SMNVEV (reference sequence). The CDR3 loop spans 14 amino acids. Here the CDR3 DNA reads TGTGCCTGCAGTTTATCGCTAGCCGCAGATACGCAGTATTTT. Its protein is CACSLSLAADTQYF.

The gene calls are TRBV5-4 and TRBJ2-7; 9 positions match TRBD1. Losses at the gene ends were 4 bases for V and 12 bases for J; bases not matched to a gene: 14. This CDR3 has 14 amino acids. Germline-derived CDR1 and CDR2 are SGHNT and YYREEE (reference sequence). This CDR3 is CASSKGQGTYKLYF. In DNA form, the CDR3 reads TGTGCCAGCAGCAAGGGACAGGGTACCTACAAGCTGTACTTC.

As for this clonotype: The junction differs from germline at one of its ends, possibly a read error. CDR3 coding DNA: TGTGTCAGCAGCTTTAGCGCAGGGACCCAGGAGACCCAGTACTTC. This sequence encodes CVSSFSAGTQETQYF. The gene calls are TRBV5-4 and TRBJ2-5; D may be TRBD1 or TRBD2 (5 bases each). The germline CDR1 and CDR2 sequences are SGHNT and YYREEE (reference sequence). This CDR3 has 15 residues.

The genes are TRBV20-1 and TRBJ1-4; D is unresolved. Trimming removed 6 bases from V and 4 bases from J, with 15 bases in between. Germline loops: CDR1 DFQATT, CDR2 SNEGSKA (reference sequence). This CDR3 comprises 14 residues. The CDR3 DNA follows: TGCAGTGCCTGGTTGGTAACCGGTAATGAAAAACTGTTTTTT. Protein product: CSAWLVTGNEKLFF.

The V call is TRBV4-3, the J call TRBJ2-1; no definite D call. Germline loops: CDR1 LGHNA, CDR2 YSLEER. The CDR3 is 14 amino acids. V gave up 5 bases and J gave up 3 bases, with 11 bases separating them. The chain's CDR3 is CASSKDLLYNEQFF. In DNA form, the CDR3 reads TGCGCCAGCAGCAAGGATCTACTCTACAATGAGCAGTTCTTC.

The V call is TRBV24-1, the J call TRBJ2-3; D is perhaps TRBD1 or TRBD2 (5 bases each). The V and J ends lost 8 bases and 9 bases respectively, with 14 bases between them. Germline V lookup: CDR1 KGHDR, CDR2 SFDVKD. This CDR3 is 12 amino acids long. CDR3 protein: CATIGSGTTQYF. The DNA for the CDR3 is TGTGCCACCATTGGGTCCGGGACGACGCAGTATTTT.

Only a few counts were recorded for this clonotype. This chain uses TRBV20-1 with TRBJ2-7; a possible D gene is TRBD1 (6 bases). Germline V CDR1 and CDR2: DFQATT, SNEGSKA (reference sequence). The CDR3 length is 12 residues. The germline V and J ends were trimmed by 4 bases and 1 base, with 8 bases remaining between them. The CDR3 DNA sequence: TGCAGTGCTACCAGGGGATCCTACGAGCAGTACTTC. Translating it yields CSATRGSYEQYF.

The chain links TRBV15 to TRBJ2-5; 10 bases line up with TRBD1. The CDR3 runs 16 residues. Germline-derived CDR1 and CDR2 are LNHNV and YYDKDF (reference sequence). With V trimmed by 1 base and J by 5 bases, 7 bases remained unmatched. The CDR3 is CATSRAMTGGHETQYF. CDR3 coding DNA: TGTGCCACCAGCAGAGCCATGACAGGGGGCCATGAGACCCAGTACTTC.

About this clonotype: A much larger clone lies a single base off, so this may be a read error. The V and J genes are TRBV20-1 and TRBJ2-5, with 8 nucleotides matching TRBD1. Germline loops: CDR1 DFQATT, CDR2 SNEGSKA (reference sequence). The CDR3 sequence is 12 residues long. V lost 7 bases, J lost 4 bases, and 5 bases stayed unmatched. The CDR3 spells CSVRTGRETQYF. CDR3 nucleotides: TGCAGTGTCCGGACAGGGAGAGAGACCCAGTACTTC.